This entry is about one TCR beta chain. This entry belongs to a study of CD8+ T cells in alopecia areata. Study information: Treatment with tofacitinib (6 to 18 months) was followed by 6 months off drug.

TCR sequencing used cDNA made by reverse transcription of extracted RNA. Measured with immunoSEQ multiplex PCR; TCRdb has only the in-frame clones, and not every one. The sample holds 140,000 to 150,000 clones, roughly 53% seen once. The source material was CD4+ T cells sorted from blood, sampled at week 0. The sequence came from a human donor with alopecia areata.

The CDR3 nucleotides are TGCGCCAGCAGCTTGGTTATACGGGGCAATGAGCAGTTCTTC. Its protein is CASSLVIRGNEQFF. The chain has TRBV5-1 and TRBJ2-1; D may be TRBD2 (5 bases). Germline values: CDR1 SGHRS, CDR2 YFSETQ. The CDR3 loop spans 14 amino acids. Trimming removed 0 bases at V and 6 bases at J, with 10 bases between.